This passage covers 30 T cell receptor beta chains from one sample sequenced in a study of T cell responses to AZD1222 COVID-19 vaccine. Sequencing was performed with immunoSEQ multiplex PCR; in TCRdb, only in-frame clones are kept and a portion is missing. The table shows about 130,000 clones, with approximately 90% occurring only once. Sequenced material: peripheral blood, taken on day 0 of AZD1222 vaccination. The origin of the receptors is an adult in good health.

The V call is TRBV5-1, the J call TRBJ1-6, with TRBD1 identical over 7 bases. Germline V gives CDR1 SGHRS, CDR2 YFSETQ. The CDR3 loop spans 14 amino acids. With V trimmed by 2 bases and J by 7 bases, 3 bases remained unmatched. For the CDR3, the DNA is TGCGCCAGCAGCTTCGACAGGGCAAATTCACCCCTCCACTTT. This translates into CASSFDRANSPLHF.

The chain combines TRBV6-5 with TRBJ1-1; 9 bases agree with TRBD1. The V gene end was trimmed by 7 bases and the J gene end by 5 bases; junction bases not matched to a gene: 11. The CDR3 is 15 amino acids. Per the germline V gene, CDR1 is MNHEY and CDR2 is SVGAGI. In nucleotides, the CDR3 is TGTGCCAGCACCGGATCTGGGGACAGGGTTACTGAAGCTTTCTTT. Residues: CASTGSGDRVTEAFF.

The count of this clone is one. The chain employs TRBV28 and TRBJ2-1, with D maybe TRBD1 (5 bases). This CDR3 has 14 amino acids. CDR1 and CDR2 (germline): MDHEN, SYDVKM. V lost 6 bases and J lost 0, with 9 bases in between. CDR3 residues: CASSPQGSYNEQFF. CDR3 DNA sequence: TGTGCCAGCAGCCCGCAGGGCTCCTACAATGAGCAGTTCTTC.

This sequence joins TRBV5-6 and TRBJ2-5; D may be TRBD2 (5 bases). The CDR3 runs 15 residues. CDR1 SGHDT and CDR2 YYEEEE come from the germline V gene. The germline V and J ends were trimmed by 0 bases and 5 bases, with 14 bases remaining between them. CDR3 bases: TGTGCCAGCAGCTTGGCCGGGGTAGGCGGGGAGACCCAGTACTTC. It yields the protein CASSLAGVGGETQYF.

The chain couples TRBV4-3 to TRBJ2-1; tentatively, D is TRBD2 (7 bases). Germline V CDR1 and CDR2: LGHNA, YSLEER. The CDR3 extends over 14 amino acids. Deletions cut 0 bases from V and 6 bases from J, with 9 bases between. This chain's CDR3 is CASSQEGGANEQFF. The CDR3 DNA is TGCGCCAGCAGCCAAGAAGGGGGGGCCAATGAGCAGTTCTTC.

This chain joins TRBV27 and TRBJ2-5; 9 nucleotides match TRBD2. V was clipped by 4 bases and J by 1 base; unmatched bases: 1. This CDR3 spans 14 amino acids. Germline V CDR1 and CDR2: MNHEY, SMNVEV (reference sequence). The CDR3 sequence: CASSSTSGQETQYF. CDR3 nucleotides: TGTGCCAGCAGTTCGACTAGCGGCCAAGAGACCCAGTACTTC.

The rearrangement uses TRBV12-5 and TRBJ2-1; possibly TRBD1 for D (6 bases). V dropped 3 bases and J dropped 4 bases, with 10 bases sitting between them. Germline CDR1 LGHNT, CDR2 FRNRAP. There are 14 residues in the CDR3. The CDR3 loop is CASGLGTPYNEQFF. CDR3 nucleotide sequence: TGTGCTAGTGGTTTAGGGACACCATACAATGAGCAGTTCTTC.

This chain connects TRBV5-1 to TRBJ1-6, with D perhaps matching TRBD1 (6 bases). From germline, CDR1 is SGHRS and CDR2 YFSETQ. The V end lost 0 bases, the J end lost 5 bases, and 9 bases lay between the germline ends. This CDR3 is built from 15 residues. CDR3 amino acids: CASSLAGTNNSPLHF. DNA for the CDR3: TGCGCCAGCAGCTTGGCCGGGACAAATAATTCACCCCTCCACTTT. The variable domain in full, completed from reference TRBV5-1 and TRBJ1-6, reads KAGVTQTPRYLIKTRGQQVTLSCSPISGHRSVSWYQQTPGQGLQFLFEYFSETQRNKGNFPGRFSGRQFSNSRSEMNVSTLELGDSALYLCASSLAGTNNSPLHFGNGTRLTVT.

The genes are TRBV14 and TRBJ1-2; a possible D gene is TRBD1 (6 bases). Germline V gives CDR1 SGHDN, CDR2 FVKESK. Trimming cost V 1 base and J 2 bases, with 8 bases left between them. This CDR3 region has 14 residues. The CDR3 DNA reads TGTGCCAGCAGCCAAGTCGGGGGCAACTATGGCTACACCTTC. It specifies CASSQVGGNYGYTF.

The V call is TRBV10-3, the J call TRBJ1-1; D is uncertain. V lost 3 bases and J 3 bases, leaving 11 bases between the germline ends. CDR3 length equals 14 residues. Germline values: CDR1 ENHRY, CDR2 SYGVKD. The DNA of the CDR3 is TGTGCCATCAGTGAAAGAGGGCGGGACACTGAAGCTTTCTTT. It specifies CAISERGRDTEAFF.

CDR3 DNA: TGCGCCAGCAGCTTGGGGCAGGGTTCCAACACCATATATTTT. Encoded protein: CASSLGQGSNTIYF. This rearrangement joins TRBV5-1 to TRBJ1-3; D is perhaps TRBD1 (5 bases). This CDR3 has 14 residues. The germline V gene has CDR1 SGHRS and CDR2 YFSETQ. Trimming left V 0 bases short and J 7 bases short, with 11 bases between.

V gene TRBV5-4 combines with J gene TRBJ1-2, with 7 bases that match TRBD1. Germline trimming cut 3 bases from V and 2 bases from J; bases unmatched to any gene: 7. CDR3 length: 15 amino acids. CDR1 SGHNT and CDR2 YYREEE come from the germline V gene (reference sequence). The CDR3 region has the DNA TGTGCCAGCAGCTACGACAGGGTGGGGAACTATGGCTACACCTTC. Translated: CASSYDRVGNYGYTF. Variable domain in full (rest from reference TRBV5-4 and TRBJ1-2): ETGVTQSPTHLIKTRGQQVTLRCSSQSGHNTVSWYQQALGQGPQFIFQYYREEENGRGNFPPRFSGLQFPNYSSELNVNALELDDSALYLCASSYDRVGNYGYTFGSGTRLTVV.

Points on this clone: Other DNA sequences of this sample code for an identical CDR3. The rearrangement joins TRBV7-2 to TRBJ2-7, with D hard to call. Trimming removed 5 bases from V and 0 bases from J, with 5 bases in between. This CDR3 comprises 12 residues. Germline V gene lookup returns CDR1 SGHTA and CDR2 FQGNSA. DNA for the CDR3: TGTGCCAGCAGCCCGACCTCCTACGAGCAGTACTTC. Amino acid sequence: CASSPTSYEQYF.

The chain links TRBV5-1 to TRBJ2-3; D remains unclear. Trimming shortened V by 0 bases and J by 6 bases, and 5 bases separated the two germline ends. This CDR3 is 12 amino acids long. CDR1 is SGHRS and CDR2 is YFSETQ in the germline V gene. For the CDR3, the DNA is TGCGCCAGCAGCTTGGAGACCGATACGCAGTATTTT. Amino acid sequence: CASSLETDTQYF.

V is TRBV7-3 and J is TRBJ1-3; D remains unclear. This CDR3 has 12 amino acids. V was clipped by 5 bases and J by 8 bases, with 10 bases between them. Germline CDR1 SGHTA, CDR2 FQGTGA. For the CDR3, the DNA is TGTGCCAGCAGCCCCCGACCCGACACCATATATTTT. Amino acids: CASSPRPDTIYF.

The V gene is TRBV19, the J gene TRBJ2-2; D is unclear. V was clipped by 5 bases and J by 5 bases, with 12 bases between them. This CDR3 has 14 residues. CDR1 is LNHDA and CDR2 is SQIVND in the germline V gene (reference sequence). This chain's CDR3 is CASSPPRLTGELFF. The CDR3 bases are TGTGCCAGTAGTCCTCCCCGGTTGACCGGGGAGCTGTTTTTT.

This clone was counted between two and nine times. CDR3 amino acids: CASSQDGYGYTF. In nucleotides, the CDR3 is TGTGCCAGCAGCCAAGATGGGTATGGCTACACCTTC. The rearrangement joins TRBV3-1 (or the pseudogene TRBV3-2) to TRBJ1-2; no reliable D call. This CDR3 spans 12 amino acids. CDR1 is LGHDT, CDR2 YNNKEL, per germline (reference sequence). V gave up 0 bases and J gave up 5 bases, with 4 bases separating them.

The J gene is TRBJ1-5, the V gene TRBV10-3; 9 positions match TRBD1. Germline CDR1 and CDR2: ENHRY and SYGVKD. The CDR3 has 14 residues. V shed 7 bases and J 3 bases; nucleotides not matched to a gene: 4. The CDR3 here is CAITRDRDNQPQHF. CDR3 in DNA: TGTGCCATCACCAGGGACAGGGACAATCAGCCCCAGCATTTT.

The rearrangement uses TRBV7-9 and TRBJ1-2; D unresolved. The V gene's germline CDR1 is SEHNR and CDR2 FQNEAQ (reference sequence). The CDR3 spans 13 residues. Trimming shortened V by 2 bases and J by 2 bases, and 6 bases separated the two germline ends. The CDR3 region has the DNA TGTGCCAGCAGCTTAATGGAGAACTATGGCTACACCTTC. Amino acids: CASSLMENYGYTF.

V and J are TRBV19 and TRBJ2-2; TRBD2 aligns across 7 bases. This CDR3 region has 14 residues. Per the germline V gene, CDR1 is LNHDA and CDR2 is SQIVND (reference sequence). V gave up 0 bases and J gave up 6 bases; unmatched junction bases: 1. The chain's CDR3 is CASSIDRGAGELFF. CDR3 nucleotides: TGTGCCAGTAGTATAGATCGGGGGGCCGGGGAGCTGTTTTTT.

The chain is built from TRBV3-1 (or the pseudogene TRBV3-2) and TRBJ2-2, with 9 positions matching TRBD1. CDR3 length equals 15 residues. V was clipped by 5 bases and J by 7 bases; unmatched bases: 8. Germline V gene sequence: CDR1 LGHDT, CDR2 YNNKEL (reference sequence). The CDR3 nucleotides are TGTGCCAGCAGCGGCAAGACAGGGGGTGTCGGGGAGCTGTTTTTT. It specifies CASSGKTGGVGELFF.

V is TRBV6-4 and J is TRBJ2-7; 9 nucleotides agree with TRBD1. Looked up from germline, CDR1 is MRHNA and CDR2 is SNTAGT. V was pared by 7 bases and J by 4 bases, with 5 bases of the junction left unmatched. The CDR3 loop spans 13 amino acids. For the CDR3, the DNA is TGTGCCAGCATTCTGGGACAGGGTTACGAGCAGTACTTC. Translated, it gives CASILGQGYEQYF.

The gene calls are TRBV5-5 and TRBJ1-5, with TRBD1 as a possible D gene (5 bases). Trimming removed 0 bases from V and 1 base from J, with 8 bases in between. CDR1 is SGHKS, CDR2 YYEKEE, per germline (reference sequence). The CDR3 extends over 15 amino acids. CDR3 sequence (DNA): TGTGCCAGCAGCTTGGCCGGGGGGAGCAATCAGCCCCAGCATTTT. This encodes CASSLAGGSNQPQHF.

This chain uses TRBV10-3 with TRBJ1-1, with 8 bases that match TRBD1. Trimming at V came to 4 bases and at J to 5 bases, leaving 3 bases not matched to a gene. The germline CDR1 and CDR2 sequences are ENHRY and SYGVKD. This CDR3 is 13 amino acids long. In nucleotides, the CDR3 is TGTGCCATCAGTGCGGACAGGGAGACTGAAGCTTTCTTT. Its protein is CAISADRETEAFF.

This clone has just a few counts. The genes are TRBV11-2 and TRBJ1-2; 11 bases are a match to TRBD1. CDR1 SGHAT and CDR2 FQNNGV come from the germline V gene. V lost 5 bases, J lost 4 bases, and 9 bases stayed unmatched. This CDR3 is built from 16 residues. Written as DNA, the CDR3 is TGTGCCAGCAGCGCTCGGACAGGGGGCCGTGGCTATGGCTACACCTTC. Amino acid sequence: CASSARTGGRGYGYTF.

The rearrangement joins TRBV10-1 to TRBJ2-7; 12 bases line up with TRBD2. Looked up from germline, CDR1 is WNHNN and CDR2 is SYGVQD (reference sequence). J was trimmed by 6 bases and V by 3 bases; bases with no gene match: 12. The CDR3 has 17 residues. The CDR3 region is CASSDARLAGVSGEQYF. CDR3 in DNA: TGCGCCAGCAGTGATGCCCGACTAGCGGGGGTGTCGGGCGAGCAGTACTTC.

This chain links TRBV7-2 with TRBJ2-5, with 11 bases fitting TRBD1. CDR3 length: 15 residues. The V and J ends lost 4 bases and 5 bases, in that order; junction bases with no gene match: 6. CDR1 and CDR2 (germline): SGHTA, FQGNSA. The CDR3 loop is CASSSWTGGGETQYF. The CDR3, as DNA: TGTGCCAGCAGCTCGTGGACAGGGGGCGGGGAGACCCAGTACTTC.

This chain connects TRBV19 to TRBJ1-5, with a weak D call TRBD1 (6 bases). V lost 6 bases to trimming and J lost 5 bases, with 14 bases between them. The CDR3 has 14 amino acids. The germline V gene encodes CDR1 LNHDA and CDR2 SQIVND (reference sequence). CDR3 coding DNA: TGTGCCAGTAGGGGGGCAGGGTTTTATCAGCCCCAGCATTTT. The encoded protein is CASRGAGFYQPQHF.

The rearrangement joins TRBV6-5 to TRBJ2-6; D gene uncertain. Trimming pared 5 bases from V and 3 bases from J, leaving 8 bases between. The CDR3 has 14 amino acids. Looked up from germline, CDR1 is MNHEY and CDR2 is SVGAGI. CDR3 sequence: CASSPTFGANVLTF. In DNA form, the CDR3 reads TGTGCCAGCAGTCCGACGTTTGGGGCCAACGTCCTGACTTTC.

This clone was seen a single time. CDR3 loop: CASSSPVRADRILSYNEQFF. For the CDR3, the DNA is TGTGCCAGTAGTAGCCCCGTTCGGGCGGACAGAATCCTTAGCTACAATGAGCAGTTCTTC. The V call is TRBV19, the J call TRBJ2-1, with D tentatively TRBD1 (6 bases). CDR3 length equals 20 residues. The V end lost 4 bases, the J end lost 3 bases, and 28 bases lay between the germline ends. CDR1 is LNHDA and CDR2 is SQIVND in the germline V gene (reference sequence).